Below are 14 T cell receptor beta chains sequenced from a single sample in a study of T cells after yellow fever vaccination. A single record per CDR3 protein comes from TCRdb applying MiXCR to the 5' RACE reads. The table has about 630,000 distinct CDR3 sequences, over 9% seen once. The sequences come from PBMCs, collected on the day of the yellow fever booster vaccination. All receptors come from a man aged 30 to 39 who received the YFV17D yellow fever vaccine.

The chain recombines TRBV23-1 with TRBJ2-7; D uncertain. TRBV23-1 is sorted into the ORF group, with uncertain function. CDR3 size: 16 residues. Trimming removed 1 base from V and 0 bases from J, with 13 bases in between. The CDR3 bases are TGCGCCAGCAGTCAATTGAAGACGTTCCCCTCCTACGAGCAGTACTTC. It specifies CASSQLKTFPSYEQYF.

This clonotype was detected a few times. V and J are TRBV25-1 and TRBJ2-5; 8 bases line up with TRBD1. Trimming at V came to 3 bases and at J to 2 bases, leaving 5 bases not matched to a gene. The germline gives CDR1 MGHDK, CDR2 SYGVNS. This CDR3 has 15 amino acids. The CDR3 DNA reads TGTGCCAGCAGTGATCCCGGGACAGGACAAGAGACCCAGTACTTC. It is translated as CASSDPGTGQETQYF.

The gene calls are TRBV27 and TRBJ2-7, with D hard to call. V was clipped by 2 bases and J by 7 bases, with 12 bases between them. Germline V gene data show CDR1 as MNHEY and CDR2 as SMNVEV (reference sequence). The CDR3 is made up of 13 amino acids. The CDR3 spells CASSLKPSREQYF. CDR3 bases: TGTGCCAGCAGTTTAAAACCATCTCGGGAGCAGTACTTC.

The chain recombines TRBV20-1 with TRBJ1-2; D call uncertain. The CDR3 is 11 amino acids. Germline V gene sequence: CDR1 DFQATT, CDR2 SNEGSKA (reference sequence). V lost 5 bases and J lost 7, with 11 bases in between. This CDR3 reads CSASPGIGYTF. In DNA, the CDR3 is TGCAGTGCTTCCCCGGGGATTGGCTACACCTTC.

The chain links TRBV3-1 to TRBJ2-7; 14 bases are shared with TRBD2. V lost 0 bases and J lost 5; bases outside the gene matches: 3. The CDR3 runs to 16 residues. Germline V CDR1 and CDR2: LGHDT, YNNKEL (reference sequence). CDR3 residues: CASSQEGLAGVHEQYF. Here the CDR3 DNA reads TGTGCCAGCAGCCAAGAGGGACTAGCGGGAGTCCACGAGCAGTACTTC.

The table lists this clonotype with a few counts. The chain uses TRBV27 and TRBJ2-7, with D tentatively TRBD1 (6 bases). Germline V lookup: CDR1 MNHEY, CDR2 SMNVEV (reference sequence). This CDR3 region has 15 residues. Trimming stripped 6 bases from V and 1 base from J, with 16 bases between. The CDR3 sequence is CASSIRGPSSYEQYF. The CDR3 DNA reads TGTGCCAGCAGCATCAGGGGTCCGTCTTCCTACGAGCAGTACTTC.

This clonotype was counted at least ten times. This rearrangement joins TRBV7-3 to TRBJ2-3, with TRBD2 identical over 13 bases. J lost 6 bases, V lost 5 bases, and 8 bases had no gene match. Germline V gene sequence: CDR1 SGHTA, CDR2 FQGTGA. This CDR3 has 16 amino acids. The DNA for the CDR3 is TGTGCCAGCAGCCCCAGGACTAGCGGGAGCCTCGATACGCAGTATTTT. This translates into CASSPRTSGSLDTQYF.

This clonotype appeared a few times. This chain connects TRBV7-2 to TRBJ2-7, with D perhaps assigned TRBD1 or TRBD2 (5 bases each). The CDR3 has 13 amino acids. With 5 bases removed from V and 7 bases from J, the gap between germline ends came to 15 bases. CDR1 is SGHTA and CDR2 is FQGNSA in the germline V gene. The CDR3 loop reads CASSPGLLGEQYF. The CDR3 DNA sequence: TGTGCCAGCAGCCCGGGGCTGCTCGGGGAGCAGTACTTC.

This clonotype has more than one count but fewer than ten. The chain is built from TRBV5-1 and TRBJ1-1; possible D gene TRBD1, 6 bases. There are 16 residues in the CDR3. Germline V gene data show CDR1 as SGHRS and CDR2 as YFSETQ. V shed 4 bases and J shed 5 bases, with 21 bases lying between them. CDR3 in amino acids: CASSVGPGTKGTEAFF. Written as DNA, the CDR3 is TGCGCCAGCAGCGTGGGGCCCGGGACAAAGGGAACTGAAGCTTTCTTT.

This clonotype has more than one count but fewer than ten. The rearrangement joins TRBV4-3 to TRBJ1-2; weak D call: TRBD1 (6 bases). There are 15 residues in the CDR3. Germline V lookup: CDR1 LGHNA, CDR2 YSLEER. V dropped 4 bases and J dropped 0 bases, with 12 bases sitting between them. In nucleotides, the CDR3 is TGCGCCAGCAGCCGGACAGCCTTAGCTAACTATGGCTACACCTTC. Translation: CASSRTALANYGYTF.

The chain carries TRBV28 and TRBJ1-4, with a possible D match to TRBD1 (5 bases). Germline values: CDR1 MDHEN, CDR2 SYDVKM. The length of the CDR3 is 14 residues. V was trimmed by 5 bases and J by 4 bases, leaving 11 bases between them. CDR3 nucleotides: TGTGCCAGCAGTACAGGACCACTTAATGAAAAACTGTTTTTT. This translates into CASSTGPLNEKLFF.

In its sample, this clonotype was seen a few times. The chain has TRBV7-2 and TRBJ2-7; possible D gene TRBD2, 6 bases. Germline lookup yields CDR1 SGHTA and CDR2 FQGNSA. Trimming removed 0 bases from V and 5 bases from J, with 11 bases in between. This CDR3 region has 14 residues. This CDR3 reads CASSLATSAHEQYF. Written as DNA, the CDR3 is TGTGCCAGCAGCTTAGCGACTAGTGCCCACGAGCAGTACTTC.

CDR3 nucleotide sequence: TGTGCCAGCAGCTTGGTAGGAGTGTACTCCTACAATGAGCAGTTCTTC. It specifies CASSLVGVYSYNEQFF. The chain links TRBV5-6 to TRBJ2-1; D ambiguous. The CDR3 is 16 residues long. Trimming stripped 0 bases from V and 0 bases from J, with 10 bases between. CDR1 is SGHDT and CDR2 is YYEEEE in the germline V gene.

This clonotype was recorded a few times. The CDR3 sequence is CASSGGRYAQETQYF. The DNA of the CDR3 is TGCGCCAGCAGCGGAGGGAGGTACGCACAAGAGACCCAGTACTTC. The chain uses TRBV5-1 and TRBJ2-5; a weak D match, TRBD2 (6 bases). Trimming removed 4 bases at V and 2 bases at J, with 15 bases between. CDR3 size: 15 residues. The germline V gene has CDR1 SGHRS and CDR2 YFSETQ.